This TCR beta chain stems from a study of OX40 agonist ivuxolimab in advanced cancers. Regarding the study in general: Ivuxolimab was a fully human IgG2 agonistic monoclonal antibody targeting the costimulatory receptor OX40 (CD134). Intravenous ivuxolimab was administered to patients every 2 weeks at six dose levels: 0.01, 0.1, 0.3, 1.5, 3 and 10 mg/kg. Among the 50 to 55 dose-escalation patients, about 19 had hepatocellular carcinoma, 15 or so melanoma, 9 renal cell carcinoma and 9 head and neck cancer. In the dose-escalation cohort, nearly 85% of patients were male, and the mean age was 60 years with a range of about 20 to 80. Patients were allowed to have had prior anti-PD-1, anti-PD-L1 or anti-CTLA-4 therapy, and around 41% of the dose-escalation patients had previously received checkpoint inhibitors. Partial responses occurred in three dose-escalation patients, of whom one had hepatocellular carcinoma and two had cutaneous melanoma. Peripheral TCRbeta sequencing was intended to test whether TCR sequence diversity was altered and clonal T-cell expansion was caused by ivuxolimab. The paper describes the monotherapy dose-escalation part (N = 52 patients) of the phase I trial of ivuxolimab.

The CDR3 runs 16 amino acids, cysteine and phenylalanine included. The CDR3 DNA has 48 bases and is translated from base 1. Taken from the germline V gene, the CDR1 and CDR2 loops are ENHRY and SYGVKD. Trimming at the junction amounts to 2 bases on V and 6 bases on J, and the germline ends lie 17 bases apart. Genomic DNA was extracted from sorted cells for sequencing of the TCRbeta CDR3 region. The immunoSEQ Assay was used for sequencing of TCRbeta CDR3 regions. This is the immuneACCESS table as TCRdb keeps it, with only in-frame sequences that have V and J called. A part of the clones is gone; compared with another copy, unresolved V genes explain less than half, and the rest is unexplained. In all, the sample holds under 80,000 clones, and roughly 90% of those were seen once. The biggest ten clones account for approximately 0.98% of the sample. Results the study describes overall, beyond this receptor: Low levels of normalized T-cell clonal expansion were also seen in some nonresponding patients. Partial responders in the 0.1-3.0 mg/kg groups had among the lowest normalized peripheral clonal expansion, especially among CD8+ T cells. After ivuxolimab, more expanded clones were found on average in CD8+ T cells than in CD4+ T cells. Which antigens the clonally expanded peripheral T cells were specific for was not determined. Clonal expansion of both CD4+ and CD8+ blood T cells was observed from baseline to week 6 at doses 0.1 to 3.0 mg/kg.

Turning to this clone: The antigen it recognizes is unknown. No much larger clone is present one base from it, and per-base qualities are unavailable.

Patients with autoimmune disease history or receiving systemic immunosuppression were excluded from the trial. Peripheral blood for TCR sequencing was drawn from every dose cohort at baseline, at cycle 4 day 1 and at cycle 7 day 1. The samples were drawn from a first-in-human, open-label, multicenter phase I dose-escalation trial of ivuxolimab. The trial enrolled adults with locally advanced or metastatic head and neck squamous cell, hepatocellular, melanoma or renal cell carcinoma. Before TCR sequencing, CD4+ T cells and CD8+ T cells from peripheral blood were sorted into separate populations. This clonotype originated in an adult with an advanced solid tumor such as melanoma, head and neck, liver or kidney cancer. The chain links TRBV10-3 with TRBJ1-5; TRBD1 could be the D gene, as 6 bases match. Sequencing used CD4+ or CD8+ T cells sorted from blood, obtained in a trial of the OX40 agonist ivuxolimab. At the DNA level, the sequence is TGTGCCATCAGTGAGACAGGGTTGAGTGGGGGTCAGCCCCAGCATTTT. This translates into CAISETGLSGGQPQHF.